These 17 T cell receptor beta chains came from one sample sequenced in a study of HIV-infected patients and healthy controls. In TCRdb, the 5' RACE reads were re-called with MiXCR into one record per CDR3 protein. Here the sample spans tens of thousands of distinct CDR3 sequences, 19% being singletons. Sequences were obtained from CD4+ T cells from blood. All receptors derive from a human donor in good health.

CDR3 region: CASSLYSAGTEAFF. The CDR3 DNA sequence: TGTGCCAGCAGCTTATATTCGGCGGGGACTGAAGCTTTCTTT. This rearrangement joins TRBV7-8 to TRBJ1-1, with D unresolved. CDR1 is SGHVS, CDR2 FQNEAQ, per germline. The CDR3 extends over 14 amino acids. The germline V and J ends were trimmed by 2 bases and 5 bases, with 12 bases remaining between them. The full variable domain, completed using reference TRBV7-8 and TRBJ1-1, is GAGVSQSPRYKVAKRGQDVALRCDPISGHVSLFWYQQALGQGPEFLTYFQNEAQLDKSGLPSDRFFAERPEGSVSTLKIQRTQQEDSAVYLCASSLYSAGTEAFFGQGTRLTVV.

CDR3 nucleotide sequence: TGTGCCAGCGGGACTAGCGGTACAGATACGCAGTATTTT. This codes for CASGTSGTDTQYF. This chain connects TRBV2 to TRBJ2-3; 11 bases agree with TRBD2. The germline V gene has CDR1 SNHLY and CDR2 FYNNEI. With V trimmed by 8 bases and J by 3 bases, 1 base remained unmatched. The CDR3 contains 13 residues. Supplemented by reference TRBV2 and TRBJ2-3, the full variable domain reads EPEVTQTPSHQVTQMGQEVILRCVPISNHLYFYWYRQILGQKVEFLVSFYNNEISEKSEIFDDQFSVERPDGSNFTLKIRSTKLEDSAMYFCASGTSGTDTQYFGPGTRLTVL.

This clonotype was detected many times. The chain links TRBV7-9 to TRBJ1-1; D is ambiguous. Germline V CDR1 and CDR2: SEHNR, FQNEAQ (reference sequence). V was cut by 5 bases and J by 0 bases, with 13 bases left in between. The CDR3 totals 15 residues. CDR3 in DNA: TGTGCCAGCAGCCAGTTCGGACGAATGAACACTGAAGCTTTCTTT. Its protein is CASSQFGRMNTEAFF. The entire variable domain, with the rest obtained from reference TRBV7-9 and TRBJ1-1, is as follows: DTGVSQNPRHKITKRGQNVTFRCDPISEHNRLYWYRQTLGQGPEFLTYFQNEAQLEKSRLLSDRFSAERPKGSFSTLEIQRTEQGDSAMYLCASSQFGRMNTEAFFGQGTRLTVV.

This clonotype occurred many times. The chain uses TRBV6-6 and TRBJ1-1; a weak D match, TRBD1 (6 bases). Germline values: CDR1 MNHNY, CDR2 SVGAGI (reference sequence). This CDR3 region has 16 residues. V shed 0 bases and J shed 2 bases, with 13 bases lying between them. CDR3 coding DNA: TGTGCCAGCAGTTACTCCGGAGCAGGGGAAAACACTGAAGCTTTCTTT. Translation: CASSYSGAGENTEAFF.

This chain uses TRBV12-3 or TRBV12-4 with TRBJ1-1; D is ambiguous. Trimming took 8 bases from V and 2 from J, leaving 12 bases between them. This CDR3 has 13 residues. The CDR3 is CASGWSLNTEAFF. The CDR3 region has the DNA TGTGCCAGCGGATGGTCCTTAAACACTGAAGCTTTCTTT.

This clonotype was seen more than once but under ten times. The chain joins TRBV5-4 to TRBJ1-2; 9 bases are shared with TRBD1. The CDR3 is 15 residues long. V lost 3 bases, J lost 7 bases, and 10 bases stayed unmatched. The germline V gene encodes CDR1 SGHNT and CDR2 YYREEE (reference sequence). In DNA form, the CDR3 reads TGTGCCAGCAGCTGGGCGGGACAGGGAACTACTGGCTACACCTTC. Its protein is CASSWAGQGTTGYTF. Full variable domain (missing parts from reference TRBV5-4 and TRBJ1-2): ETGVTQSPTHLIKTRGQQVTLRCSSQSGHNTVSWYQQALGQGPQFIFQYYREEENGRGNFPPRFSGLQFPNYSSELNVNALELDDSALYLCASSWAGQGTTGYTFGSGTRLTVV.

The chain combines TRBV9 with TRBJ1-5, with 8 positions matching TRBD1. Trimming at V came to 0 bases and at J to 6 bases, leaving 5 bases not matched to a gene. Looked up from germline, CDR1 is SGDLS and CDR2 is YYNGEE. This CDR3 spans 15 amino acids. The CDR3 sequence is CASSVDGQGSQPQHF. Written as DNA, the CDR3 is TGTGCCAGCAGCGTAGACGGACAGGGTAGTCAGCCCCAGCATTTT.

The V and J genes are TRBV19 and TRBJ1-2, with D uncertain. V was clipped by 2 bases and J by 5 bases, with 15 bases between them. The CDR3 is 15 amino acids. Per the germline V gene, CDR1 is LNHDA and CDR2 is SQIVND (reference sequence). CDR3 amino acids: CASSIRTENGYGYTF. The CDR3 DNA sequence: TGTGCCAGTAGTATAAGGACTGAGAACGGATATGGCTACACCTTC. Together with reference TRBV19 and TRBJ1-2, the CDR3 gives the full variable domain: DGGITQSPKYLFRKEGQNVTLSCEQNLNHDAMYWYRQDPGQGLRLIYYSQIVNDFQKGDIAEGYSVSREKKESFPLTVTSAQKNPTAFYLCASSIRTENGYGYTFGSGTRLTVV.

The chain carries TRBV10-3 and TRBJ1-1, with TRBD1 matching 7 bases. The CDR3 is made up of 13 amino acids. Trimming cost V 7 bases and J 1 base; bases outside gene matches: 3. Germline CDR1 ENHRY, CDR2 SYGVKD. In DNA form, the CDR3 reads TGTGCCATCAAAGGGACAGCGAACACTGAAGCTTTCTTT. Its translation: CAIKGTANTEAFF.

This chain uses TRBV2 with TRBJ2-1; D remains ambiguous. The CDR3 contains 11 residues. Trimming stripped 6 bases from V and 8 bases from J, with 8 bases between. Germline CDR1 is SNHLY and CDR2 is FYNNEI. CDR3 DNA sequence: TGTGCCAGCAGCCGTGGGGATGAGCAGTTCTTC. Its translation is CASSRGDEQFF.

As regards this clonotype: A much larger clonotype is one base distant, so this may be a read error. This CDR3 is CASSQEGNSYNSHLHF. The CDR3 DNA sequence: TGTGCCAGCAGCCAAGAGGGCAACTCCTATAATTCACACCTCCACTTT. This chain uses TRBV4-2 with TRBJ1-6; D is undetermined. This CDR3 spans 16 amino acids. Germline V CDR1 and CDR2: LGHNA, YNFKEQ.

The rearrangement joins TRBV28 to TRBJ2-3; maybe TRBD2 (6 bases). The CDR3 contains 15 residues. Trimming stripped 7 bases from V and 5 bases from J, with 19 bases between. Germline CDR1 is MDHEN and CDR2 is SYDVKM. The CDR3 here is CASTPGPGVGDTQYF. CDR3 in DNA: TGTGCCAGCACCCCTGGTCCGGGAGTCGGAGATACGCAGTATTTT.

The rearrangement uses TRBV13 and TRBJ1-3, with D tentatively TRBD1 (5 bases). Trimming removed 0 bases at V and 0 bases at J, with 12 bases between. This CDR3 is 17 amino acids long. Germline assignment: CDR1 PRHDT and CDR2 FYEKMQ (reference sequence). In DNA form, the CDR3 reads TGTGCCAGCAGCTTAGGAGGGACCGCGAGCTCTGGAAACACCATATATTTT. It codes for CASSLGGTASSGNTIYF.

This clonotype has a handful of counts. V and J are TRBV20-1 and TRBJ1-5; no clear D. Germline assignment: CDR1 DFQATT and CDR2 SNEGSKA (reference sequence). V lost 0 bases and J 0 bases, leaving 9 bases between the germline ends. This CDR3 is 15 amino acids long. This chain's CDR3 is CSARDMGLSNQPQHF. CDR3 bases: TGCAGTGCTAGAGATATGGGTCTTAGCAATCAGCCCCAGCATTTT.

As concerns this clonotype: A much more abundant neighbour one base away suggests this may be a read error. The J gene is TRBJ2-7, the V gene TRBV6-2 or TRBV6-3; a possible D gene is TRBD1 (5 bases). Between the trimmed V and J ends, which lost 6 bases and 3 bases, there was a span of 15 bases. The CDR3 is 14 residues long. CDR1 MNHEY and CDR2 SVGEGT come from the germline V gene. The CDR3: CASSSRVGLYEQYF. Written as DNA, the CDR3 is TGTGCCAGCAGCTCCCGGGTGGGGCTCTACGAGCAGTACTTC.

The chain couples TRBV2 to TRBJ2-7; D might be TRBD1 or TRBD2, each matching 5 bases. Per the germline V gene, CDR1 is SNHLY and CDR2 is FYNNEI. This CDR3 comprises 14 residues. V was pared by 7 bases and J by 0 bases, with 13 bases between. The CDR3 loop reads CASTSDGTSYEQYF. For the CDR3, the DNA is TGTGCCAGCACCTCCGACGGGACCTCCTACGAGCAGTACTTC.

There are a few counts of this clonotype. V is TRBV15 and J is TRBJ2-3; D may be TRBD1 (6 bases). The CDR3 has 13 residues. Per the germline V gene, CDR1 is LNHNV and CDR2 is YYDKDF (reference sequence). Trimming shortened V by 4 bases and J by 7 bases, and 12 bases separated the two germline ends. As DNA, the CDR3 is TGTGCCACCAGCAAGATACAGGGAAATACGCAGTATTTT. Protein sequence: CATSKIQGNTQYF.